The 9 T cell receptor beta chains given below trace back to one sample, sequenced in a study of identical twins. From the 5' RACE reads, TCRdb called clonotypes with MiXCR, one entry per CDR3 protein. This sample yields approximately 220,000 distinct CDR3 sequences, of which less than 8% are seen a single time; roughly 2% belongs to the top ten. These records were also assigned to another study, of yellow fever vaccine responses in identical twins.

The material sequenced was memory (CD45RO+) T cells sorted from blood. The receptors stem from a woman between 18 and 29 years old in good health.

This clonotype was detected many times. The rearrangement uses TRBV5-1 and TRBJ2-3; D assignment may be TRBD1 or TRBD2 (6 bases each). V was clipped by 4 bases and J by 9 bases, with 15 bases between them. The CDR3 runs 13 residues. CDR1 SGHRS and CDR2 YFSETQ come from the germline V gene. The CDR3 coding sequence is TGCGCCAGCAGCATCCCGGGGGCTGGGACGCAGTATTTT. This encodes CASSIPGAGTQYF.

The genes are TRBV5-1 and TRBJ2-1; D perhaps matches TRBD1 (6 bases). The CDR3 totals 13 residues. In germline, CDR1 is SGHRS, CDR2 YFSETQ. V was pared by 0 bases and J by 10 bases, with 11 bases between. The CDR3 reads CASSLDRVGEQFF. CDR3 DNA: TGCGCCAGCAGCTTGGACAGGGTTGGGGAGCAGTTCTTC.

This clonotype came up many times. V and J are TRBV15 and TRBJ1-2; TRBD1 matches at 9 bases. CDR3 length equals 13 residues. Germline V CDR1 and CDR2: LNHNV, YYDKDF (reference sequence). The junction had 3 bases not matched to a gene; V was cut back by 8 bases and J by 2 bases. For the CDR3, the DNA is TGTGCCACCGGGACAGGGAACAACTATGGCTACACCTTC. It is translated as CATGTGNNYGYTF.

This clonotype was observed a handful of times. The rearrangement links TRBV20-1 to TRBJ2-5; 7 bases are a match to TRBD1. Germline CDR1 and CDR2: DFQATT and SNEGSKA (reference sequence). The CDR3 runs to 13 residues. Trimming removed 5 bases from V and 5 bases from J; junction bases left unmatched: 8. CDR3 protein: CSAFWTGRETQYF. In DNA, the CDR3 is TGCAGTGCTTTCTGGACAGGTCGGGAGACCCAGTACTTC.

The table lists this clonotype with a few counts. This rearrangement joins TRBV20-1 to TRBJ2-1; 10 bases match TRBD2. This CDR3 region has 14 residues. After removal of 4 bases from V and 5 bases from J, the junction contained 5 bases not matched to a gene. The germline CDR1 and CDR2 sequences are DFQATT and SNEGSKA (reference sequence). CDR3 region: CSAISGRADNEQFF. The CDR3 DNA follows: TGCAGTGCTATAAGCGGGAGGGCCGACAATGAGCAGTTCTTC.

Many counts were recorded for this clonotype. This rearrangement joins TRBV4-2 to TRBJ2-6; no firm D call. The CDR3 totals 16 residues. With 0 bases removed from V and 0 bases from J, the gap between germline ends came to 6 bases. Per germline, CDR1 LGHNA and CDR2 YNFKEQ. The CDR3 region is CASSQDESSGANVLTF. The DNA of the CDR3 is TGTGCCAGCAGCCAAGACGAGAGCTCTGGGGCCAACGTCCTGACTTTC.

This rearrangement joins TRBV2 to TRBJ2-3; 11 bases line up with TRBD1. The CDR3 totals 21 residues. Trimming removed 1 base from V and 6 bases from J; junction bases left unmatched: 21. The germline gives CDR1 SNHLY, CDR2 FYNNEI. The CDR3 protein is CASSEVGVAGQGVRSGDTQYF. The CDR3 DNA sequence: TGTGCCAGCAGTGAAGTGGGGGTCGCGGGACAGGGGGTCCGATCGGGGGATACGCAGTATTTT.

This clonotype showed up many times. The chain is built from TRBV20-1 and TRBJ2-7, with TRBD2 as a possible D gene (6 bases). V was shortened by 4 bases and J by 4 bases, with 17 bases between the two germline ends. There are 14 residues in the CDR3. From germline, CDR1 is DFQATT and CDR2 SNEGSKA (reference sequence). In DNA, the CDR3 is TGCAGTGCTAATCCCCCGGGGGTAGGGTACGAGCAGTACTTC. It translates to CSANPPGVGYEQYF.

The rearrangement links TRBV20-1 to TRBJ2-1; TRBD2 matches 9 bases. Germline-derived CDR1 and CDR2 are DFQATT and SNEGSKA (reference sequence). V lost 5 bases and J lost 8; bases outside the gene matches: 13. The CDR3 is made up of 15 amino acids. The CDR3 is CSASPVAGVGHEQFF. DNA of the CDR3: TGCAGTGCTTCCCCGGTAGCGGGAGTCGGGCATGAGCAGTTCTTC.